This T cell receptor beta chain emerged from a study of T cell responses to AZD1222 COVID-19 vaccine. Regarding the study as a whole: When two AZD1222 doses had been given, Spike-specific TCR breadth and depth rose. The donor cohort was predominantly white British with a female majority, and clonal diversity may have been underestimated. Unmutated variant regions reportedly attract nearly half of all spike-specific TCRs.

This clone came up once. Its specificity is not known. Germline CDR1 reads KGHDR; CDR2 reads SFDVKD. This CDR3 is 16 amino acids long. V lost 4 bases to trimming and J lost 2 bases, with 16 bases between them. This table comes from immunoSEQ multiplex PCR, and its TCRdb copy is limited to in-frame clones, with some not included. The sample has 130,000 to 150,000 clones; roughly 91% are singletons. Material: peripheral blood, obtained on day 0 of AZD1222 vaccination. This sequence joins TRBV24-1 and TRBJ2-5; D possibly corresponds to TRBD1 (6 bases). The clonotype was recovered from an adult in good health. In DNA form, the CDR3 reads TGTGCCACCAGTGACCCAAGGACAGAAGGGCAAGAGACCCAGTACTTC. Protein: CATSDPRTEGQETQYF.